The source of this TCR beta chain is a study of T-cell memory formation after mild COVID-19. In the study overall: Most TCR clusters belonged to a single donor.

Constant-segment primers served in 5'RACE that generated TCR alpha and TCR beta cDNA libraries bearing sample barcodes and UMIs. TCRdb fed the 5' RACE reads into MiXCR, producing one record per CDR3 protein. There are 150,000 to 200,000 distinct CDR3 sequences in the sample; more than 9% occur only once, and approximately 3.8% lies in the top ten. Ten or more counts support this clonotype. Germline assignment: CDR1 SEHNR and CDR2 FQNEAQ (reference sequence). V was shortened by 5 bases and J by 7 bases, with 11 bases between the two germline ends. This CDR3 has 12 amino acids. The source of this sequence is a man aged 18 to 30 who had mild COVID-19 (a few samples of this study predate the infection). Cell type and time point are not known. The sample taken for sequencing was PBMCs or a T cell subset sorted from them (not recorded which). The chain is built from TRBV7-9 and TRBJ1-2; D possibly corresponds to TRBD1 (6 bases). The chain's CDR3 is CASSLEGGGYTF. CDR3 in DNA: TGTGCCAGCAGCCTCGAAGGGGGTGGCTACACCTTC.